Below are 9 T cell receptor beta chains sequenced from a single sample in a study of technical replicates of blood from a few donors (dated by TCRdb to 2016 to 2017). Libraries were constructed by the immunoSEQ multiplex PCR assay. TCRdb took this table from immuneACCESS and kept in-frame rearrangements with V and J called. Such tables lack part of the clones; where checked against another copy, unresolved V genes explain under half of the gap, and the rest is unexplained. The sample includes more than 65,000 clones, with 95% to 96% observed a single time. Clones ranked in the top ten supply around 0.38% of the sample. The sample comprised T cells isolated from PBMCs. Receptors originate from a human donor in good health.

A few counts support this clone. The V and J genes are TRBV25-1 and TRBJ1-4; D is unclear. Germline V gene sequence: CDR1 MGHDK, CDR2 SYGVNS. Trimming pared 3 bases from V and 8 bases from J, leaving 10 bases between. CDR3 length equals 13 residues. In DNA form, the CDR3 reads TGTGCCAGCAGTGATCCTGGCATCGAAAAACTGTTTTTT. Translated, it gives CASSDPGIEKLFF.

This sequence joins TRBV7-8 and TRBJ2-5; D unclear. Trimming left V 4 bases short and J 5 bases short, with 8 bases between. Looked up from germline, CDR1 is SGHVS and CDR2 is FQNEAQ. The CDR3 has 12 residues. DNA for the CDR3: TGTGCCAGCAGCTCTCCCTTGGAGACCCAGTACTTC. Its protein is CASSSPLETQYF. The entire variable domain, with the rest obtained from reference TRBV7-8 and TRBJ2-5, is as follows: GAGVSQSPRYKVAKRGQDVALRCDPISGHVSLFWYQQALGQGPEFLTYFQNEAQLDKSGLPSDRFFAERPEGSVSTLKIQRTQQEDSAVYLCASSSPLETQYFGPGTRLLVL.

CDR3: CASSPGTGLYEQYF. Here the CDR3 DNA reads TGTGCCAGCTCACCGGGGACAGGACTATACGAGCAGTACTTC. This chain joins TRBV18 and TRBJ2-7; 8 bases are a match to TRBD1. The CDR3 sequence is 14 residues long. V was pared by 3 bases and J by 4 bases, with 5 bases of the junction left unmatched. CDR1 is KGHSH and CDR2 is LQKENI in the germline V gene.

The chain's CDR3 is CASSTSGRNTQQYF. The CDR3, as DNA: TGTGCCAGTAGTACTAGCGGGAGGAACACTCAGCAGTACTTC. The rearrangement joins TRBV19 to TRBJ2-7; TRBD2 aligns across 11 bases. CDR3 length: 14 residues. Trimming removed 4 bases from V and 8 bases from J; junction bases left unmatched: 7. Germline CDR1 and CDR2: LNHDA and SQIVND (reference sequence).

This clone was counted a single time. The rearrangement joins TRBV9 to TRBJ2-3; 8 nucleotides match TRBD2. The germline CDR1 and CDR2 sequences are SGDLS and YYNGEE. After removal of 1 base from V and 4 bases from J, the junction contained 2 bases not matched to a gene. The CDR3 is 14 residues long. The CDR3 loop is CASSVRTSPDTQYF. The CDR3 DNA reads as TGTGCCAGCAGCGTAAGGACTAGCCCAGATACGCAGTATTTT. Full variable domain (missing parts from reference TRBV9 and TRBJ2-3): DSGVTQTPKHLITATGQRVTLRCSPRSGDLSVYWYQQSLDQGLQFLIQYYNGEERAKGNILERFSAQQFPDLHSELNLSSLELGDSALYFCASSVRTSPDTQYFGPGTRLTVL.

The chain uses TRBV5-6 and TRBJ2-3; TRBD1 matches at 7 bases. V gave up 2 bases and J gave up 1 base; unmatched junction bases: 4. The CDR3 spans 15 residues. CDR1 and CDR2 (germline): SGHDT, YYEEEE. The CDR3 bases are TGTGCCAGCAGCTTCCTCACAGGGGGCACAGATACGCAGTATTTT. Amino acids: CASSFLTGGTDTQYF.

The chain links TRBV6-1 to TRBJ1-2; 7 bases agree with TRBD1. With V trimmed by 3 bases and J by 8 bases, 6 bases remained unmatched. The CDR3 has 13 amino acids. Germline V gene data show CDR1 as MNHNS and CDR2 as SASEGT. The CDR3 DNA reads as TGTGCCAGCAGTGATAGACAGGGTTGGGGCTACACCTTC. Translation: CASSDRQGWGYTF.

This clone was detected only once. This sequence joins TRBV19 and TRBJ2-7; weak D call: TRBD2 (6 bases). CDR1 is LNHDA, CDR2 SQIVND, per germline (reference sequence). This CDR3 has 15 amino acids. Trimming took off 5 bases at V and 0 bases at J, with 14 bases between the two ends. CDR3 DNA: TGTGCCAGTAGTGCCGGGAGAGGGATCTCCTACGAGCAGTACTTC. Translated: CASSAGRGISYEQYF.

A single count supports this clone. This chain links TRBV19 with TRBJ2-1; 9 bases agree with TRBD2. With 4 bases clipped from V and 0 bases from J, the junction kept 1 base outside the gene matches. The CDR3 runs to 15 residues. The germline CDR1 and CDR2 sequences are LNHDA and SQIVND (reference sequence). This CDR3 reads CASSNSGSSYNEQFF. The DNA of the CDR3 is TGTGCCAGTAGTAATAGCGGGAGCTCCTACAATGAGCAGTTCTTC.